Listed below are T cell receptor beta chains from one sample, sequenced in a study of cytomegalovirus exposure and HLA in healthy donors. The method was immunoSEQ multiplex PCR; TCRdb's version includes in-frame clones alone and lacks a portion of them. This table has about 67,000 clones, approximately 67% appearing once. Sequenced material: PBMCs. The receptors were gathered from a woman between 25 and 40 years old in good health and CMV-seronegative. Each CDR3 is given with its conserved first and last residue. The D gene is left open where the match is weak. The size of a clone is reported for some rows only, either as once, few or many, or as a class for expanded clones.

TRBJ1-5 | NA | TRBV2 | TRBD1 | TGTGCCAGCAGGAGGACAGGTAGTAGCAATCAGCCCCAGCATTTT | CASRRTGSSNQPQHF
TRBJ2-3 | NA | TRBV5-1 | TRBD2 | TGCGCCAGCAGCTTGGAGCTAGCGGGGGGTCATGATACGCAGTATTTT | CASSLELAGGHDTQYF
TRBJ1-6 | few | TRBV27 | NA | TGTGCCAGCAGTTTACGCTATGTTGTGGGCAGGGCGTCCGTGGAGAATTCACCCCTCCACTTT | CASSLRYVVGRASVENSPLHF
TRBJ2-2 | once | TRBV7-9 | NA | TGTGCCAGCAGCTTAGGGACGAGCGGCCAAAACACCGGGGAGCTGTTTTTT | CASSLGTSGQNTGELFF
TRBJ1-2 | few | TRBV20-1 | NA | TGCAGTGCAAGCAACTATGGCTACACCTTC | CSASNYGYTF
TRBJ1-2 | NA | TRBV5-8 | TRBD1 | TGTGCCAGCAGCTGGGACAGGGACGGCTATGGCTACACCTTC | CASSWDRDGYGYTF
TRBJ1-4 | once | TRBV6-5 | TRBD1 | TGTGCCAGCAGCCCGAGGGACAGGGCAGGGGAAAAACTGTTTTTT | CASSPRDRAGEKLFF
TRBJ1-6 | NA | TRBV9 | NA | TGTGCCAGCAACAGGGACGGCTCCTATAATTCACCCCTCCACTTT | CASNRDGSYNSPLHF
TRBJ1-2 | once | TRBV6-6 | TRBD1 | TGTGCCAGCAGTTCCCAGCAGGGGGGATATGACTACACCTTC | CASSSQQGGYDYTF
TRBJ2-7 | once | TRBV7-9 | TRBD2 | TGTGCCAGCAGCAAGGGACTAGCGGGCCTAAGCTCCTACGAGCAGTACTTC | CASSKGLAGLSSYEQYF
TRBJ1-5 | NA | TRBV6-6 | TRBD1 | TGTGCCAGCAGTTTCACGACAGGGAGTCAGCCCCAGCATTTT | CASSFTTGSQPQHF
TRBJ2-1 | NA | TRBV6-5 | TRBD2 | TGTGCCAGCAGTTGGGACTACTACAATGAGCAGTTCTTC | CASSWDYYNEQFF
TRBJ2-2 | few | TRBV30 | TRBD1 | TGTGCCTGGAGTGCCGGGGACAGGGAGTCCGGGGAGCTGTTTTTT | CAWSAGDRESGELFF
TRBJ2-7 | NA | TRBV9 | TRBD2 | TGTGCCAGCAGCGGCGGGACGGGGCCACTAGCGCTCTACGAGCAGTACTTC | CASSGGTGPLALYEQYF
TRBJ1-2 | NA | TRBV19 | NA | TGTGCCAGTAGTCAAGGGACAACCTCCCTTACCTATGGCTACACCTTC | CASSQGTTSLTYGYTF
TRBJ2-6 | NA | TRBV10-3 | NA | TGTGCCATCAGTGAGTCGAGGCGGGGCTCTGGGGCCAACGTCCTGACTTTC | CAISESRRGSGANVLTF
TRBJ1-2 | few | TRBV19 | NA | TGTGCCAGTAGAACCCCCCCGGGGTATGGCTACACCTTC | CASRTPPGYGYTF
TRBJ1-4 | NA | TRBV28 | NA | TGTGCCAGCAGTTCAGGTGTGGAAAAACTGTTTTTT | CASSSGVEKLFF